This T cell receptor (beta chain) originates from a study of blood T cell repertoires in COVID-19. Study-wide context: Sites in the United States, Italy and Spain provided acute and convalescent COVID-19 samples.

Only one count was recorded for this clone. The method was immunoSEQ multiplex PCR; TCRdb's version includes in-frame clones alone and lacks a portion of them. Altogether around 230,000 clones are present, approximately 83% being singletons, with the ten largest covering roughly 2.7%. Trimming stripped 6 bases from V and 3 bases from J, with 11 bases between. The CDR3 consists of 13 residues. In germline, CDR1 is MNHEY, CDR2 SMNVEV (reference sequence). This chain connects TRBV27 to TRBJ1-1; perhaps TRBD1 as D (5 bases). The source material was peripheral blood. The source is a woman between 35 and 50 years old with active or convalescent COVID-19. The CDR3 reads CASSLTDYTEAFF. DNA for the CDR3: TGTGCCAGCAGCCTGACAGATTACACTGAAGCTTTCTTT.